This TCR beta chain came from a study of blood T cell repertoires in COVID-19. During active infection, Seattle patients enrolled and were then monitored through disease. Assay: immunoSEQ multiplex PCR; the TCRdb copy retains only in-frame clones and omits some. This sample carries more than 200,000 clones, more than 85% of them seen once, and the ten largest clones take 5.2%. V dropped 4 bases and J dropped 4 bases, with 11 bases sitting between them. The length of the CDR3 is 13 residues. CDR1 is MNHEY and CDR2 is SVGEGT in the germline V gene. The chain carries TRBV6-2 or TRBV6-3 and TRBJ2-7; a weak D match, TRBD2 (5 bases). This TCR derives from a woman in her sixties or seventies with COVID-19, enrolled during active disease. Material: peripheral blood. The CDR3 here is CASSLRGGYEQYF. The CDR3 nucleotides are TGTGCCAGCAGTTTACGGGGTGGGTACGAGCAGTACTTC.